This T cell receptor beta chain was profiled in a study of cytomegalovirus exposure and HLA in healthy donors. Study-wide points: Listed as cytomegalovirus-associated were 150 to 200 TCR beta chains.

Trimming shortened V by 1 base and J by 0 bases, and 9 bases separated the two germline ends. Germline CDR1 and CDR2: SGHVS and FNYEAQ. This CDR3 has 15 amino acids. As for this clone: Its antigen is not known.

Researchers ran the PCR with 60 Vbeta and 13 Jbeta primers. Assay used: immunoSEQ multiplex PCR; TCRdb lists only in-frame clones, some missing. There are roughly 290,000 clones in the sample; approximately 90% occur only once, and 2% to 3% lies in the top ten. The rearrangement uses TRBV7-6 and TRBJ1-1; D may be TRBD1 (5 bases). The specimen was PBMCs. The clonotype originates from a woman in her late teens or twenties in good health and CMV-seronegative. CDR3 region: CASSLGTSMNTEAFF. The CDR3 nucleotides are TGTGCCAGCAGCTTAGGGACAAGCATGAACACTGAAGCTTTCTTT.